This T cell receptor (beta chain) emerged from a study of T cells in tuberculosis. Germline-derived CDR1 and CDR2 are MNHEY and SVGAGI. The trim removed 2 bases at V and 2 bases at J, leaving 9 bases unmatched. The CDR3 sequence is 16 residues long. Assay used: immunoSEQ multiplex PCR; TCRdb lists only in-frame clones, some missing. The table records tens of thousands of clones, more than 95% of them present only once. The sample consisted of PBMCs. The chain links TRBV6-5 to TRBJ2-7, with 7 bases aligning to TRBD1. This receptor was identified in a donor aged 10-29 years with latent tuberculosis or without tuberculosis infection. Here the CDR3 DNA reads TGTGCCAGCAGTTACGCTAGAGGACAGGAGACCTACGAGCAGTACTTC. Residues: CASSYARGQETYEQYF.